One T cell receptor (beta chain) is described in this entry. This receptor's antigen is unknown. No base-level quality is on record; no much larger clone is a single base apart. The sample is drawn from a study of cytomegalovirus exposure and HLA in healthy donors (dated by TCRdb to the late 2010s). For context, the study as a whole: In an earlier analysis of some 610 of the donors, around 290 Gb of sequence data and some 100 million unique TCR beta sequences from about 190 million T cells were reported. Every discovery cohort repertoire had been produced on one sequencing platform. Typing coverage varied by locus: about 620-630 donors for A, B, C, DRB1 and DQB1; approximately 560 for DQA1; over 600 for DPA1; more than 450 for DPB1. A separate validation cohort of 100 to 150 different subjects was used in addition to the roughly 670-subject first cohort. A later analysis re-analyzed previously published TCR beta repertoires from 666 donors and added high-resolution HLA genotyping to study TCR occurrence patterns. Donor age, sex, ethnicity and CMV serostatus were collected together with the repertoire data. HLA typing covered class I and class II loci at four-digit resolution. Genome-wide SNP genotypes for about 60% of the roughly 670 donors were used in a later genetic analysis, which treated that subset as a discovery cohort. The study profiled the T cell repertoires of 550 to 700 subjects by immunosequencing and related them to cytomegalovirus serostatus. On average, roughly 240,000 unique TCR beta nucleotide sequences were sequenced per donor among a few hundred genotyped donors of the cohort, with roughly 18% of those sequences being non-productive. The study aimed to test whether cataloging public T cell receptors could reveal signatures of past pathogen exposure. An earlier analysis of approximately 580 of the donors used high-throughput TCR beta sequencing to judge whether each TCR beta V gene segment behaved as functional or pseudogenic. The genetic ancestry cluster associated with self-reported Caucasian donors included over 80% of the 300 to 400 genotyped donors. Rather than using new phenotypic data, the later analysis identified candidate immune exposures from TCR beta sequences and from how often those sequences occurred across donors. To predict cytomegalovirus infection status, the study brought together high-throughput TCR immunosequencing, statistical association of individual TCRs with disease status, and machine learning. About 5 DR-DQ haplotypes were handled as single units for association and clustering, since linkage in the cohort was strong. An early release that covered about 600 HLA-typed donors contained approximately 300 gigabases of sequencing data and 70 million to 100 million unique TCR sequences. Overall study outcomes, separate from this receptor: Three of the identified cytomegalovirus-associated TCR beta chains were confirmed in vitro to be specific for cytomegalovirus antigens. For the cohort, immune exposure information was limited to CMV serostatus. Roughly 17 rarely observed V segments, including chromosome 9 orphons, were excluded from the earlier analysis of almost 600 of the donors because counts were too low. Sequencing depth was assumed to be roughly uniform across donors in the presence/absence analyses, though that assumption may not hold. In a later analysis, HLA-associated TCR beta chains were found to be more clonally expanded and to have lower generation probabilities than equally common non-associated chains. Several of the top co-occurrence clusters appeared to be linked to parvovirus B19, influenza, CMV and Epstein-Barr virus, according to a later analysis. Most CMV-associated TCR beta chains appeared to be HLA-restricted in a later analysis, and the HLA associations seemed to be driven largely by CMV exposure. A later genetic analysis reported fewer N-insertions in productive TCRs among donors in an Asian-associated ancestry cluster than the roughly 700-donor mean. In an earlier analysis of a few hundred of the donors, most TCR beta V segments were observed in productive rearrangements about 90% or about 30% of the time, broadly matching IMGT annotations. Only TCR beta chains were sequenced in this cohort, and the absence of alpha or paired-chain data limited detectable features. In the study, around 150 TCR beta chains were listed as associated with cytomegalovirus. HLA typing was unavailable for some donors at each locus, so association tests used only the typed subset. V-gene and J-gene trimming of TCR beta chains was associated with a missense DCLRE1C variant in a later genetic analysis, and the association was replicated in an independent cohort. A further reported finding was that TCR beta sequences accurately predicted the HLA-A and HLA-B alleles for most subjects in the first cohort. Cytomegalovirus status was reported to be diagnosed by the classifier with high specificity and sensitivity in both the original and validation cohorts. It was suggested by the authors that the approach could potentially be generalized to other disease states and immunological phenotypes. In a later analysis, TCR association rates were found to vary across HLA loci, with the most associated TCRs seen for DRB1 alleles and the fewest for HLA-C alleles. A cluster of highly shared sequence variants was judged likely to be a technical artifact of the sequencing pipeline. Across donors, most TCR sequences were observed very rarely, whereas some public TCRs were present in many individuals. When HLA alleles, especially DR and DQ, strongly co-occurred, attributing TCR associations to individual alleles was difficult. Correlated functional status among segregating V segments might be attributable to linkage disequilibrium, but an unknown experimental factor could not be ruled out. Specific HLA alleles were associated with 15,000 to 20,000 TCR beta sequences at a false discovery rate of 0.05 in a later analysis. Because the 87-base-pair reads could not distinguish some IMGT-functional V segments, including TRBV6-2 and TRBV6-3, those segments were excluded.

The CDR3 covers 14 residues, taking in both the cysteine and the phenylalanine. Only the CDR3 DNA stays, 42 bases, in frame from base 1. The germline V gene yields MNHEY for CDR1 and SVGAGI for CDR2. V gives up 6 bases and J gives up 7 bases, and the segment between their germline ends measures 15 bases. Library preparation employed the immunoSEQ multiplex PCR assay. For the multiplex PCR, a mixture combining 60 forward primers for TCR Vbeta segments and 13 reverse primers for TCR Jbeta segments was used. The CDR3 region of rearranged TCR beta genes was amplified from genomic DNA by a multiplex PCR assay. The amplified TCR beta libraries were sequenced on the Illumina HiSeq System as 87-base-pair reads. The published analysis was carried out like this. A later analysis tallied tens of millions of unique TCR beta chains across the 640 or so repertoires, and approximately 9.9 million of those chains were shared by two or more donors. Raw reads were error-corrected and collapsed into unique sequences by a nearest-neighbor algorithm in which closely related sequences were merged to remove PCR and sequencing errors. Alignment of CDR3 sequences to IMGT reference sequences was used to assign V, D and J gene segments. For a sequence to be retained, a match of at least six nucleotides was required to both a V gene segment and a J gene segment. A rearrangement counted as productive if the CDR3 had no stop codons and remained in frame with V and J, and every other rearrangement counted as non-productive. Following IMGT convention, CDR3 was defined as the stretch from the second conserved V-encoded cysteine up to the conserved J-encoded phenylalanine. The earlier analysis of about 610 of the donors excluded any sequence lacking an unambiguous match to a single V gene segment. In an earlier analysis of a few hundred of the donors, V segments were called functional above 56.7% productive rearrangements and were called segregating when the between-donor standard deviation exceeded 5%. A statistical classification framework was built to diagnose cytomegalovirus status from the catalog of TCR beta chain sequences. In a later analysis, V and J genes were assigned by comparing TCR nucleotide sequences against IMGT/GENE-DB human TR gene sequences. In a later analysis, CDR3 sequences and most-parsimonious VDJ recombination scenarios were assigned using the TCRdist pipeline. A later analysis defined each TCR beta chain by its CDR3 amino acid sequence plus V-gene family, and excluded reads lacking a unique V-gene family. As a way to deal with suspected cross-contamination and a sequencing artifact, a later analysis dropped 500 to 700 nucleotide sequences that were highly shared and had low generation probability. A later analysis calculated a clonal expansion index for each public chain from normalized within-repertoire ranks of inferred template counts. In a later analysis, generation probabilities were computed using a VDJ recombination model fitted to out-of-frame rearrangements, and the results were checked against IGoR. In a later analysis, TCR-TCR, TCR-HLA and TCR-CMV co-occurrence was scored with hypergeometric tests, and a repertoire-size bias correction was applied to TCR pairs. In a later analysis, false discovery rates were estimated by permuting HLA or CMV assignments 20 times. A later analysis grouped co-occurring TCRs with DBSCAN, adding TCRdist sequence similarity when clustering within HLA-allele-positive subsets. Co-occurrence clustering excluded repertoires with fewer than 30,000 or more than 120,000 public chains, plus five with anomalous nucleotide sharing. TCRdb limited this immuneACCESS table to in-frame rearrangements with V and J called. A share of clones is missing; checked studies link under half to unresolved V genes, and the rest is unexplained. That table furnishes V, J and clone size, whereas the DNA furnished D and trimming. The sample yields 100,000 to 150,000 clones; approximately 80% were counted once. The ten largest clonotypes hold 4.2% of the sample.

The cohort comprised approximately 700 healthy bone marrow donors. Cohort members were all nominally healthy when sampled, although unrecorded immune exposures were likely present. The donor tested CMV seropositive, placing the donor among the 289 seropositive members of the cohort. A peripheral blood sample was collected from each donor, and TCR beta sequencing was performed on peripheral blood mononuclear cells. Genomic DNA was extracted from the blood cell samples with the Qiagen DNeasy Blood Extraction Kit. Rearrangement joined TRBV6-5 to TRBJ1-4; TRBD1 is a weak D gene call, 6 bases matching. The source is a male donor in good health and CMV-seropositive. Sequencing was done on a sample of PBMCs. The sequence in DNA is TGTGCCAGCAGGTCACAGGGATTCGCTGAAAAACTGTTTTTT. Its protein is CASRSQGFAEKLFF.